This T cell receptor (beta chain) was obtained from a study of cytomegalovirus exposure and HLA in healthy donors. Whole-study results and caveats: High specificity and sensitivity for cytomegalovirus status were reported for the classifier. A list of 150 to 200 TCR beta chains associated with cytomegalovirus was given.

The PCR employed 60 Vbeta primers together with 13 Jbeta primers. Sequencing was performed with immunoSEQ multiplex PCR; in TCRdb, only in-frame clones are kept and a portion is missing. The sample includes about 34,000 clones. Points on this clone: Its specificity is unknown.

This CDR3 contains 14 residues. After removal of 2 bases from V and 4 bases from J, the junction contained 2 bases not matched to a gene. Looked up from germline, CDR1 is SGHTA and CDR2 is FQGNSA. The chain recombines TRBV7-2 with TRBJ1-2, with 9 bases that match TRBD1. The sequenced sample was PBMCs. The TCR sequence derives from a woman aged 40 to 50 in good health and CMV-seropositive. Here the CDR3 DNA reads TGTGCCAGCAGCTTATCGACAGGGGGCTATGGCTACACCTTC. This translates into CASSLSTGGYGYTF. The complete variable domain, with remaining parts taken from reference TRBV7-2 and TRBJ1-2, reads GAGVSQSPSNKVTEKGKDVELRCDPISGHTALYWYRQSLGQGLEFLIYFQGNSAPDKSGLPSDRFSAERTGGSVSTLTIQRTQQEDSAVYLCASSLSTGGYGYTFGSGTRLTVV.